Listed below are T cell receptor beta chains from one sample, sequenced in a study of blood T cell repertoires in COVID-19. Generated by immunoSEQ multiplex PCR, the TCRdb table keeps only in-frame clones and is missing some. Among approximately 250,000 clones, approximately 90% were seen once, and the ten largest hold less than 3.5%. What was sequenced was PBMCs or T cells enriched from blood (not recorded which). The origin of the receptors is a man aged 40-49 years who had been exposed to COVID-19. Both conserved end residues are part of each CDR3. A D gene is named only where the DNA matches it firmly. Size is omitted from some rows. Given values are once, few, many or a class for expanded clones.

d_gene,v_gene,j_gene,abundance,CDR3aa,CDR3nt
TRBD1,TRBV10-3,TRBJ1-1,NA,CAISDSGQGGTEAFF,TGTGCCATCAGTGATTCAGGGCAGGGGGGCACTGAAGCTTTCTTT
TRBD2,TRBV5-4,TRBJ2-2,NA,CASSSGTSGRNGELFF,TGTGCCAGCAGCTCAGGGACTAGCGGGAGGAACGGGGAGCTGTTTTTT
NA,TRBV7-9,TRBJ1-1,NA,CASSLRQDRDTEAFF,TGTGCCAGCAGCTTAAGACAGGATCGGGACACTGAAGCTTTCTTT
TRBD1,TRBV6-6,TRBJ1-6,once,CASSYWAGGKDSPLHF,TGTGCCAGCAGTTACTGGGCAGGGGGAAAGGATTCACCCCTCCACTTT
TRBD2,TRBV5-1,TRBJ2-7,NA,CASSWGLAGPYEQYF,TGCGCCAGCAGCTGGGGACTAGCGGGACCCTACGAGCAGTACTTC
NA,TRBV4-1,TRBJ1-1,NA,CASSQSPSRGTEAFF,TGCGCCAGCAGCCAATCCCCTTCGCGTGGCACTGAAGCTTTCTTT
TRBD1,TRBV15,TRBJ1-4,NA,CATSRDYVGQGGEKLFF,TGTGCCACCAGCAGAGATTATGTCGGACAGGGAGGTGAAAAACTGTTTTTT
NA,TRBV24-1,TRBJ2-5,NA,CATSDPGQSQETQYF,TGTGCCACCAGTGACCCCGGACAGTCACAAGAGACCCAGTACTTC
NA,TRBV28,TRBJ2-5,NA,CASSPADSQVETQYF,TGTGCCAGCAGTCCAGCGGACTCTCAAGTAGAGACCCAGTACTTC
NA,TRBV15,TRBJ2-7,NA,CATSRERTGSYEQYF,TGTGCCACCAGCAGAGAACGGACGGGGTCCTACGAGCAGTACTTC
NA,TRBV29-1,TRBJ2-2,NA,CSVGETGELFF,TGCAGCGTTGGTGAGACCGGGGAGCTGTTTTTT
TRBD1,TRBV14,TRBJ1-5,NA,CASRLQGRQRQPQHF,TGTGCCAGCAGACTACAGGGGCGGCAGCGTCAGCCCCAGCATTTT
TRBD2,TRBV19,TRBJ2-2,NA,CASSSQLAGVGELFF,TGTGCCAGTAGTAGCCAACTAGCGGGAGTAGGGGAGCTGTTTTTT
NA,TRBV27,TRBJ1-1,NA,CASSLIAGRMNTEAFF,TGTGCCAGCAGTTTAATCGCTGGTAGAATGAACACTGAAGCTTTCTTT
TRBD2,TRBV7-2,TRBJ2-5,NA,CASSPRTSGSPKTQYF,TGTGCCAGCAGCCCTCGGACTAGCGGGAGTCCGAAGACCCAGTACTTC
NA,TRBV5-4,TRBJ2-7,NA,CASSPEPQNDEQYF,TGTGCCAGCAGCCCAGAACCCCAGAATGACGAGCAGTACTTC
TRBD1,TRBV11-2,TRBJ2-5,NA,CATRMAGGETQYF,TGTGCCACCAGAATGGCAGGGGGAGAGACCCAGTACTTC
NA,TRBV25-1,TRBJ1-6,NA,CASMGGRSPLHF,TGTGCCAGCATGGGCGGGAGATCACCCCTCCACTTT
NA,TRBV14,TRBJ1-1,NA,CASSQNRNTEAFF,TGTGCCAGCAGCCAGAACAGGAACACTGAAGCTTTCTTT
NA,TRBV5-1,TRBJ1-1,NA,CASSTDVQGRRNKVTEAFF,TGCGCCAGCAGCACCGATGTACAGGGTCGCCGGAATAAGGTAACTGAAGCTTTCTTT
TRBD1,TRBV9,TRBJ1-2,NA,CASSVGTGEEGYTF,TGTGCCAGCAGCGTAGGCACAGGGGAGGAAGGCTACACCTTC
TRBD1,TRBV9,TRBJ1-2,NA,CASSVDENGQGDYGYTF,TGTGCCAGCAGCGTAGACGAAAACGGACAGGGGGACTATGGCTACACCTTC
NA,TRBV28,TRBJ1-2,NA,CASSQGGYTF,TGTGCCAGCAGCCAGGGAGGCTACACCTTC
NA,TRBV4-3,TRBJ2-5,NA,CASSQSLQETQYF,TGCGCCAGCAGCCAATCCCTACAAGAGACCCAGTACTTC
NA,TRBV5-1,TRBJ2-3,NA,CASSSGVDTQYF,TGCGCCTCCTCGTCGGGAGTAGATACGCAGTATTTT
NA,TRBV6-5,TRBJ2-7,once,CASSYTRSSYEQYF,TGTGCCAGCAGTTACACCCGGAGCTCCTACGAGCAGTACTTC
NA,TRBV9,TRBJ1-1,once,CASSATGGQPFGTEAFF,TGTGCCAGCAGCGCAACGGGGGGCCAACCCTTCGGCACTGAAGCTTTCTTT
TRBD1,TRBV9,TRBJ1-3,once,CASSVGSGQLYGNTIYF,TGTGCCAGCAGCGTAGGTTCGGGACAGCTTTATGGAAACACCATATATTTT
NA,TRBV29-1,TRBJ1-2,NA,CSVEEGAATYGYTF,TGCAGCGTTGAAGAGGGGGCGGCAACCTATGGCTACACCTTC
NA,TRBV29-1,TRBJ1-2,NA,CSVEVPPSNYGYTF,TGCAGCGTTGAAGTTCCACCCAGTAACTATGGCTACACCTTC
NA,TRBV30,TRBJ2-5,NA,CAWSGFGAGAYQETQYF,TGTGCCTGGAGCGGTTTTGGGGCAGGGGCGTACCAAGAGACCCAGTACTTC
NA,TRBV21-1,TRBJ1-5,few,CASSKGDRGNQPQHF,TGTGCCAGCAGCAAGGGGGACAGGGGCAATCAGCCCCAGCATTTT
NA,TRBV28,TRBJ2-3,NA,CASSSLQSTTDTQYF,TGTGCCAGCAGTTCCTTACAGTCTACCACAGATACGCAGTATTTT
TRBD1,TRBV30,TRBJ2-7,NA,CAWTGQENYEQYF,TGTGCCTGGACCGGACAGGAGAACTACGAGCAGTACTTC
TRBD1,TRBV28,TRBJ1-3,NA,CATIDRGSGNTIYF,TGTGCCACCATAGACAGGGGGTCTGGAAACACCATATATTTT
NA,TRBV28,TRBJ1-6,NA,CASSLLRTAFNSPLHF,TGTGCCAGCAGTTTACTTCGGACAGCTTTTAATTCACCCCTCCACTTT
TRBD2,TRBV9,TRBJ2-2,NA,CASSVALAGGPGTGELFF,TGTGCCAGCAGCGTAGCCCTAGCGGGAGGGCCGGGCACCGGGGAGCTGTTTTTT
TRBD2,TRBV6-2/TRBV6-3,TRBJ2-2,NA,CASSYSASGRINTGELFF,TGTGCCAGCAGTTACTCGGCTAGCGGGAGGATTAACACCGGGGAGCTGTTTTTT
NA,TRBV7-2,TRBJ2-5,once,CASSLGGGGLETQYF,TGTGCCAGCAGCTTAGGGGGTGGAGGTTTGGAGACCCAGTACTTC
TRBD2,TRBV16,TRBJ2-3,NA,CASSQGLAGVTDTQYF,TGTGCCAGCAGCCAAGGTTTAGCGGGAGTCACAGATACGCAGTATTTT
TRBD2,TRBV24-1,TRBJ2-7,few,CATSDTTSGYEQYF,TGTGCCACCAGTGACACGACTAGCGGCTACGAGCAGTACTTC
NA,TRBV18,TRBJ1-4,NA,CASSGEDEKLFF,TGTGCCAGTTCGGGTGAGGATGAAAAACTGTTTTTT
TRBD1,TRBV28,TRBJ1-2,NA,CASTYLDRGNVGYTF,TGTGCCAGCACCTACTTGGACAGGGGCAATGTGGGCTACACCTTC
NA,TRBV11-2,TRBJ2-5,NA,CASSYGRKETQYF,TGTGCCAGCAGCTACGGCAGGAAAGAGACCCAGTACTTC
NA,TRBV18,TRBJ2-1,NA,CASSPTSLTNNEQFF,TGTGCCAGCTCACCTACTAGCCTAACAAACAATGAGCAGTTCTTC